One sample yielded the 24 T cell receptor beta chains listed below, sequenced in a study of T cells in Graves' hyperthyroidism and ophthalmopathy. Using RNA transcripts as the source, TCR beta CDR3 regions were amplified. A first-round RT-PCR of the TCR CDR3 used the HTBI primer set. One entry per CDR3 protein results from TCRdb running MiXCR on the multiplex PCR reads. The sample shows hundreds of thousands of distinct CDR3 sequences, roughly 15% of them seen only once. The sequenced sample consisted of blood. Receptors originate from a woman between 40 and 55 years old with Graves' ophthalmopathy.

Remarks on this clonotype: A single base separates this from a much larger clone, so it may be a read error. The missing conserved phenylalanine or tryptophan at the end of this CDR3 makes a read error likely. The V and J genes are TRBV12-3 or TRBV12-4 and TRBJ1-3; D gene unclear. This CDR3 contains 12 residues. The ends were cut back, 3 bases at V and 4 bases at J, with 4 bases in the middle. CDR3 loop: CASSFPGNTIYS. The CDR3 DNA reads TGTGCCAGCAGTTTTCCCGGAAACACCATATATTCT.

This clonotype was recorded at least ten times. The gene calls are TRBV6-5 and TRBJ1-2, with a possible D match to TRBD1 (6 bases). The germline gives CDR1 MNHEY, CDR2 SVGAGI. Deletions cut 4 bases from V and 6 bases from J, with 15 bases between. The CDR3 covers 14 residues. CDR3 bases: TGTGCCAGCAGTTCCGGGGGCAGGAATCATGGCTACACCTTC. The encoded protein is CASSSGGRNHGYTF.

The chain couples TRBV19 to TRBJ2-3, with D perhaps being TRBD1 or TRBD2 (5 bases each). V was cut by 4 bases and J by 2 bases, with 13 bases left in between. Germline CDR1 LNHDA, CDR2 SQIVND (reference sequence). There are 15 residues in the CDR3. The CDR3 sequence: CASSRVAGTTDTQYF. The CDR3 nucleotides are TGTGCCAGTAGTAGGGTAGCTGGGACCACAGATACGCAGTATTTT.

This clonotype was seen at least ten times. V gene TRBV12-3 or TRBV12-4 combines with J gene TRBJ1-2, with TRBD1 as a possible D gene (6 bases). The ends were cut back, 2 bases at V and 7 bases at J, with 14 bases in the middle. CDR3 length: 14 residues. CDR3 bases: TGTGCCAGCAGTTTATCACAGGGCGGTGGTGGCTACACCTTC. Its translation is CASSLSQGGGGYTF.

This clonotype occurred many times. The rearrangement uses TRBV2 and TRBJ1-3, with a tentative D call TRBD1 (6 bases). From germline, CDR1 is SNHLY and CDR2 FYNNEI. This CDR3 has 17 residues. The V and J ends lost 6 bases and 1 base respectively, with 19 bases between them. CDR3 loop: CASRRQAVPPSGNTIYF. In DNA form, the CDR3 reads TGTGCCAGCAGACGACAGGCGGTCCCGCCTTCTGGAAACACCATATATTTT.

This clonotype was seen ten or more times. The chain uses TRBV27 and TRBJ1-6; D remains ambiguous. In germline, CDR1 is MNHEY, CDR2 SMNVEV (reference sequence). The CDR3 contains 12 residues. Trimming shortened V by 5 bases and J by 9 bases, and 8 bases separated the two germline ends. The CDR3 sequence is CASSPPSSPLHF. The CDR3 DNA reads TGTGCCAGCAGTCCGCCCTCTTCACCCCTCCACTTT.

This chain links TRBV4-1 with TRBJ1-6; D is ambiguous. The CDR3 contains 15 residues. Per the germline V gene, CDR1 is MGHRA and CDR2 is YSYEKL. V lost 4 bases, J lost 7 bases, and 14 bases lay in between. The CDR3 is CASSLGRETNSPLHF. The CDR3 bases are TGCGCCAGCAGCCTCGGGCGGGAAACAAATTCACCCCTCCACTTT.

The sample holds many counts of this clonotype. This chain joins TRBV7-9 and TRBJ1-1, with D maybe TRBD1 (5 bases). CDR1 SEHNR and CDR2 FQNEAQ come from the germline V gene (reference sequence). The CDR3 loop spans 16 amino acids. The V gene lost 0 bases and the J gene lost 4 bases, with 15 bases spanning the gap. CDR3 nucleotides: TGTGCCAGCAGCTTAGCGCCGTCCGGGGGAGGCACTGAAGCTTTCTTT. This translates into CASSLAPSGGGTEAFF. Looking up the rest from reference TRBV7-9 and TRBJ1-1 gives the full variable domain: DTGVSQNPRHKITKRGQNVTFRCDPISEHNRLYWYRQTLGQGPEFLTYFQNEAQLEKSRLLSDRFSAERPKGSFSTLEIQRTEQGDSAMYLCASSLAPSGGGTEAFFGQGTRLTVV.

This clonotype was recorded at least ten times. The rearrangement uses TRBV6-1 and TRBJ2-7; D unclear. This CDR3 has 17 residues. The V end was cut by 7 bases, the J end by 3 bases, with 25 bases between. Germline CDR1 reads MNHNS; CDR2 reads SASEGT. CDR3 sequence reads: CASTKGWSTPGSYEQYF. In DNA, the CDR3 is TGTGCCAGCACCAAGGGTTGGAGTACCCCCGGTAGCTACGAGCAGTACTTC.

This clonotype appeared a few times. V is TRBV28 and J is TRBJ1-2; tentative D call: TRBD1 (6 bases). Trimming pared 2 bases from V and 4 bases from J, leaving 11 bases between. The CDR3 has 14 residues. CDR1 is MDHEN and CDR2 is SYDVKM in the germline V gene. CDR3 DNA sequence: TGTGCCAGCAGTTTACAGGGGAAGGGCTATGGCTACACCTTC. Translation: CASSLQGKGYGYTF.

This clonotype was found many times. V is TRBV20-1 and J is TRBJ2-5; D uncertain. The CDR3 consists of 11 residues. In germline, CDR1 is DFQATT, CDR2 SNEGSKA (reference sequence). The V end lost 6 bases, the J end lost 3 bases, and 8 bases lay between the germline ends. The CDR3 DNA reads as TGCAGTGCCAGCCCCAAAGAGACCCAGTACTTC. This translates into CSASPKETQYF.

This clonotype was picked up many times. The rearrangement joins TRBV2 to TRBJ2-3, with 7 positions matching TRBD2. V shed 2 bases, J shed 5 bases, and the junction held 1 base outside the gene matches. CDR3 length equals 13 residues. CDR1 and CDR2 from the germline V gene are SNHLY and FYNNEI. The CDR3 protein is CASSESGGDTQYF. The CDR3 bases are TGTGCCAGCAGTGAATCGGGGGGAGATACGCAGTATTTT.

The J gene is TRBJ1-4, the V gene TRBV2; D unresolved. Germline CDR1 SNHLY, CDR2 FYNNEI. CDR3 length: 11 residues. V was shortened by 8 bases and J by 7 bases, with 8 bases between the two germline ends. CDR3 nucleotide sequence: TGTGCCAGCGCCCAAGGTGAAAAACTGTTTTTT. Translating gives CASAQGEKLFF. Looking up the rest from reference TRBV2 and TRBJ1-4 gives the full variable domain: EPEVTQTPSHQVTQMGQEVILRCVPISNHLYFYWYRQILGQKVEFLVSFYNNEISEKSEIFDDQFSVERPDGSNFTLKIRSTKLEDSAMYFCASAQGEKLFFGSGTQLSVL.

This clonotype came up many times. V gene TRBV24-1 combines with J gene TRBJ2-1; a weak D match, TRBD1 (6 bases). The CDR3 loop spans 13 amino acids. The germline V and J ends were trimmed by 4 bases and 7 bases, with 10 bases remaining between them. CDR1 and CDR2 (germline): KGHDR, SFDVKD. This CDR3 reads CATSDQGLNEQFF. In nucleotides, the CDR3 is TGTGCCACCAGTGACCAGGGGTTGAATGAGCAGTTCTTC.

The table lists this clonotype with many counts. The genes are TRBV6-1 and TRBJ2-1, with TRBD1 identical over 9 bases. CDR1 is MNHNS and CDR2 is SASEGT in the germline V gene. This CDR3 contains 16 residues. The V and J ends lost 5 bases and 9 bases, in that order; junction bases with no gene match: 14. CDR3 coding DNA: TGTGCCAGCAGTTCCGGACAGGGGCAGGCTAGGGGTGAGCAGTTCTTC. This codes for CASSSGQGQARGEQFF.

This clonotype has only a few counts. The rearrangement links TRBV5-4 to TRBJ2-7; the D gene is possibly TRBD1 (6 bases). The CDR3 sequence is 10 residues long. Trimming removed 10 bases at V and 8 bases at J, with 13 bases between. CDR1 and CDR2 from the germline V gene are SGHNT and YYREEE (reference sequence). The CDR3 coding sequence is TGTGCCCCAAGGGACATCAAGCAGTACTTC. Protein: CAPRDIKQYF.

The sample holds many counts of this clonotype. The chain's CDR3 is CATSWTSVSEQFF. The CDR3 DNA reads TGTGCCACCAGTTGGACTAGCGTCAGTGAGCAGTTCTTC. The V gene is TRBV15, the J gene TRBJ2-1, with 9 bases lining up with TRBD2. The CDR3 is made up of 13 amino acids. The V gene's germline CDR1 is LNHNV and CDR2 YYDKDF (reference sequence). V shed 6 bases and J 9 bases; nucleotides not matched to a gene: 6.

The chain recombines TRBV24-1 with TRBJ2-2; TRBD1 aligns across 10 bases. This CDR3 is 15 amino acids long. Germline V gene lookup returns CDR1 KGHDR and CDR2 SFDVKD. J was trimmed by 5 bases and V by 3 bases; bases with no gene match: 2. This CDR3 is CATSDRTGGTGELFF. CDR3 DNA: TGTGCCACCAGTGATAGGACAGGGGGTACCGGGGAGCTGTTTTTT.

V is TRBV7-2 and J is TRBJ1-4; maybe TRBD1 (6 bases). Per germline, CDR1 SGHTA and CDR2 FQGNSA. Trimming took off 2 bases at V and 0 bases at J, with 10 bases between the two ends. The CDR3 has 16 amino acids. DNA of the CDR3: TGTGCCAGCAGCTTACCGAGACAGGCAACTAATGAAAAACTGTTTTTT. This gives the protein CASSLPRQATNEKLFF. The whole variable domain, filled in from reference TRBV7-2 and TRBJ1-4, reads GAGVSQSPSNKVTEKGKDVELRCDPISGHTALYWYRQSLGQGLEFLIYFQGNSAPDKSGLPSDRFSAERTGGSVSTLTIQRTQQEDSAVYLCASSLPRQATNEKLFFGSGTQLSVL.

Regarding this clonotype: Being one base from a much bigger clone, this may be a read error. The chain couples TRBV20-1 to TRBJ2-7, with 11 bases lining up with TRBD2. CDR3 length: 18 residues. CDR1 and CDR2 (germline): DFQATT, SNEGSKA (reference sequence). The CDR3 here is CSAALPSGGMISSYKQYF. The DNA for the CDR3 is TGCAGTGCGGCTTTGCCTAGCGGGGGGATGATTAGCTCCTACAAGCAGTACTTC.

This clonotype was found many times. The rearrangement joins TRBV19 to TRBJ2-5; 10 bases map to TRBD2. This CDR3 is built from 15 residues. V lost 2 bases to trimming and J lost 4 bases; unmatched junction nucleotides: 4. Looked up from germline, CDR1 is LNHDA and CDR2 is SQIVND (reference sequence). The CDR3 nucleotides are TGTGCCAGTAGTATACTAGCGGGAGCATCAGAGACCCAGTACTTC. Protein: CASSILAGASETQYF.

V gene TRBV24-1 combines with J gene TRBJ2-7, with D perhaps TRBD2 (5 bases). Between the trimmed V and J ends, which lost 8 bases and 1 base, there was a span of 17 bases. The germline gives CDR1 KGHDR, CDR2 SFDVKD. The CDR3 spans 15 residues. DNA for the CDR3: TGTGCCACCACCGGAGGCAGGCTGACGTCCTACGAGCAGTACTTC. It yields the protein CATTGGRLTSYEQYF.

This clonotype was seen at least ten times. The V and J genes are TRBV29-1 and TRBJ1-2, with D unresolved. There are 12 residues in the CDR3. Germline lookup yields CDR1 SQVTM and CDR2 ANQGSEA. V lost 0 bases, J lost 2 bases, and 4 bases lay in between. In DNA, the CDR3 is TGCAGCGTTGAAGAAGGGAACTATGGCTACACCTTC. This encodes CSVEEGNYGYTF.

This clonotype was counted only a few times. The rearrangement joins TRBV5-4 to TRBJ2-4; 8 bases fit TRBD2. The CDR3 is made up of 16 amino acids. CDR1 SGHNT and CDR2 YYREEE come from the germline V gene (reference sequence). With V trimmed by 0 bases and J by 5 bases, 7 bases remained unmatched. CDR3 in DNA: TGTGCCAGCAGCTTGGGGGGACTAGTATCACAAAACATTCAGTACTTC. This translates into CASSLGGLVSQNIQYF.